Listed below are T cell receptor beta chains from one sample, sequenced in a study of T cell responses to AZD1222 COVID-19 vaccine. Clones were sequenced by immunoSEQ multiplex PCR, and TCRdb holds only the in-frame ones, with some missing. Among 110,000 to 150,000 clones listed, over 75% were seen once. The sample consisted of peripheral blood, taken on day 0 of AZD1222 vaccination. The receptor source for this set is an adult in good health. Each CDR3 is given with its conserved first and last residue. The order of the fields is J gene, V gene, D gene, clone size, CDR3 length, CDR3 protein, CDR3 DNA. The D gene is left open where the match is weak. Some rows mark clone size as missing; the rest say once, few, many or name a class of expanded clone.

TRBJ1-1	TRBV7-7	-	-	13	CASSSTAGTEAFF	TGTGCCAGCAGCTCTACAGCAGGCACTGAAGCTTTCTTT
TRBJ2-5	TRBV19	-	-	12	CASGRGSETQYF	TGTGCCAGTGGTCGGGGGTCGGAGACCCAGTACTTC
TRBJ1-2	TRBV5-1	-	-	16	CASSPKPWTDNYGYTF	TGCGCCAGCAGCCCCAAGCCATGGACGGATAACTATGGCTACACCTTC
TRBJ1-1	TRBV30	TRBD1	-	15	CAWGRGTGLKLEAFF	TGTGCCTGGGGGAGGGGGACAGGGTTGAAACTTGAAGCTTTCTTT
TRBJ2-2	TRBV5-1	-	-	13	CASSSGGSGELFF	TGCGCCAGCAGCTCAGGGGGGTCCGGGGAGCTGTTTTTT
TRBJ1-1	TRBV6-1	-	-	12	CASKVTNTEAFF	TGTGCCAGCAAGGTTACGAACACTGAAGCTTTCTTT
TRBJ1-5	TRBV28	TRBD1	-	17	CASSRRTTRGFSQPQHF	TGTGCCAGCAGCCGGAGGACAACCAGGGGGTTTAGTCAGCCCCAGCATTTT
TRBJ2-7	TRBV29-1	-	-	16	CSVEDSIGGRVNEQYF	TGCAGCGTTGAAGATTCCATCGGGGGGCGGGTAAACGAGCAGTACTTC
TRBJ2-3	TRBV10-3	-	-	16	CAISDSESGSTDTQYF	TGTGCCATCAGTGACTCGGAGAGCGGGTCGACAGATACGCAGTATTTT
TRBJ1-5	TRBV7-2	-	-	14	CASSPSNSNQPQHF	TGTGCCAGCAGCCCCTCTAATAGCAATCAGCCCCAGCATTTT
TRBJ1-1	TRBV15	-	-	13	CATSRVLNTEAFF	TGTGCCACCAGCAGAGTCCTGAACACTGAAGCTTTCTTT
TRBJ1-1	TRBV6-5	-	-	11	CASSKGIRAFF	TGTGCCAGCAGTAAGGGTATTCGAGCTTTCTTT
TRBJ2-7	TRBV20-1	-	-	15	CSASRERGSSYEQYF	TGCAGTGCTAGTAGGGAACGGGGGAGCTCCTACGAGCAGTACTTC
TRBJ1-5	TRBV19	TRBD1	-	14	CASAQGYSNQPQHF	TGTGCCAGTGCACAGGGGTATAGCAATCAGCCCCAGCATTTT
TRBJ1-1	TRBV29-1	-	-	14	CSVDLGDGNTEAFF	TGCAGCGTTGACCTGGGGGACGGGAACACTGAAGCTTTCTTT
TRBJ2-5	TRBV28	TRBD2	-	15	CASSRLAGPRETQYF	TGTGCCAGCAGTCGACTAGCGGGGCCCCGGGAGACCCAGTACTTC
TRBJ1-2	TRBV6-1	-	-	13	CASSETSFYGYTF	TGTGCCAGCAGTGAGACCTCGTTCTATGGCTACACCTTC
TRBJ2-7	TRBV2	-	once	14	CASSQDAVSNNPGF	TGTGCCAGCTCGCAGGACGCGGTTTCAAATAACCCGGGCTTC
TRBJ1-1	TRBV3-1/TRBV3-2	TRBD1	-	14	CASSGRTGGTEAFF	TGTGCCAGCAGCGGGAGAACAGGGGGCACTGAAGCTTTCTTT
TRBJ1-1	TRBV30	-	-	13	CAWTNRMNTEAFF	TGTGCCTGGACAAATCGCATGAACACTGAAGCTTTCTTT
TRBJ1-6	TRBV6-5	TRBD1	-	13	CASGGQANSPLHF	TGTGCCAGCGGAGGACAGGCCAATTCACCCCTCCACTTT
TRBJ2-1	TRBV5-1	-	-	12	CASSFDGNEQFF	TGCGCCAGCAGCTTTGACGGCAATGAGCAGTTCTTC
TRBJ1-2	TRBV3-1/TRBV3-2	-	-	15	CASSYQGLGNYGYTF	TGTGCCAGCAGCTACCAGGGCCTAGGGAACTATGGCTACACCTTC
TRBJ1-1	TRBV15	-	-	16	CATSLGAGDPSTEAFF	TGTGCCACCAGTCTAGGGGCAGGGGACCCTTCCACTGAAGCTTTCTTT
TRBJ2-3	TRBV9	TRBD1	-	15	CASSATTGGTDTQYF	TGTGCCAGCAGCGCGACCACAGGGGGGACAGATACGCAGTATTTT
TRBJ1-6	TRBV7-6	-	-	17	CASSLAGSPFSNSPLHF	TGTGCCAGCAGCTTAGCCGGCAGTCCTTTCTCTAATTCACCCCTCCACTTT
TRBJ2-2	TRBV5-1	TRBD2	-	16	CASSLGLAGPTGELFF	TGCGCCAGCAGCTTGGGGCTAGCGGGTCCAACCGGGGAGCTGTTTTTT
TRBJ2-1	TRBV15	-	-	15	CATTDYGTPYNEQFF	TGTGCCACCACAGATTACGGGACTCCATACAATGAGCAGTTCTTC
TRBJ2-3	TRBV30	-	-	12	CAYGTVTDTQYF	TGTGCCTACGGGACTGTCACAGATACGCAGTATTTT
TRBJ2-1	TRBV28	TRBD1	-	13	CASFGTGGPEQFF	TGTGCCAGCTTTGGGACAGGGGGGCCTGAGCAGTTCTTC
TRBJ1-4	TRBV11-2	-	-	15	CASSSQGLGNEKLFF	TGTGCCAGCAGCTCCCAGGGGCTTGGTAATGAAAAACTGTTTTTT
TRBJ1-1	TRBV12-3/TRBV12-4	-	-	13	CASSLMRVAEAFF	TGTGCCAGCAGTTTGATGAGGGTCGCTGAAGCTTTCTTT
TRBJ2-1	TRBV24-1	-	-	12	CATSDHGQEQFF	TGTGCCACCAGTGATCACGGCCAAGAGCAGTTCTTC
TRBJ2-1	TRBV20-1	-	-	11	CSAHGYNEQFF	TGCAGTGCCCACGGATACAATGAGCAGTTCTTC
TRBJ1-3	TRBV19	-	-	13	CASTHSSGNTIYF	TGTGCCAGTACCCACAGCTCTGGAAACACCATATATTTT
TRBJ1-1	TRBV19	-	once	15	CASSQWTRTNTEAFF	TGTGCCAGTAGTCAGTGGACACGAACTAACACTGAAGCTTTCTTT
TRBJ1-5	TRBV28	-	-	15	CASSFGGGSNQPQHF	TGTGCCAGCAGTTTTGGCGGCGGTAGCAATCAGCCCCAGCATTTT
TRBJ1-5	TRBV10-3	TRBD1	-	17	CAISPGQGEGSGQPQHF	TGTGCCATCAGCCCGGGACAGGGGGAAGGCAGCGGTCAGCCCCAGCATTTT
TRBJ1-2	TRBV30	TRBD1	-	15	CAWRRGDRGLYGYTF	TGTGCCTGGAGAAGGGGGGACAGGGGGCTATATGGCTACACCTTC
TRBJ1-1	TRBV20-1	-	-	12	CSASEWTVGAFF	TGCAGTGCTAGTGAATGGACAGTGGGGGCTTTCTTT
TRBJ2-7	TRBV4-1	TRBD2	-	16	CASSQAGLADSYEQYF	TGCGCCAGCAGCCAGGCGGGACTAGCGGATTCCTACGAGCAGTACTTC
TRBJ1-1	TRBV18	-	-	16	CASSPARGSTPLEAFF	TGTGCCAGCTCACCAGCTAGGGGTTCGACCCCCCTTGAAGCTTTCTTT
TRBJ2-7	TRBV7-8	TRBD2	-	16	CASSLATAGGSYEQYF	TGTGCCAGCAGCTTAGCGACAGCGGGAGGATCCTACGAGCAGTACTTC